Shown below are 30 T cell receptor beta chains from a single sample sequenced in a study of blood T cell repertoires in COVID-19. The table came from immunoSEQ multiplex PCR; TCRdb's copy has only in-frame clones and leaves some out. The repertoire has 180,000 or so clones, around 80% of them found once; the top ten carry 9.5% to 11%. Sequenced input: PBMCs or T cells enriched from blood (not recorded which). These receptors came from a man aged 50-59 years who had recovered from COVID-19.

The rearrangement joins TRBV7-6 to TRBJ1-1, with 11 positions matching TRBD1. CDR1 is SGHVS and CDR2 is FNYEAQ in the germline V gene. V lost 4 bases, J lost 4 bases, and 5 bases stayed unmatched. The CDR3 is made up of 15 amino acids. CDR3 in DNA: TGTGCCAGCAGCTCTGGACAGGGGGCTAGCACTGAAGCTTTCTTT. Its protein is CASSSGQGASTEAFF.

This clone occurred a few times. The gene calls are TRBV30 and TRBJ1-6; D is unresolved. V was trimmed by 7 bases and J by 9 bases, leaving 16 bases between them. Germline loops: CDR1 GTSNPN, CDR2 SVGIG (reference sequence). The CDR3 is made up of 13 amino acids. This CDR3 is CAYAGGPTSPLHF. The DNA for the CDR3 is TGTGCCTACGCGGGAGGGCCCACTTCACCCCTCCACTTT. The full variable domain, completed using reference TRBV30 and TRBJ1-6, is SQTIHQWPATLVQPVGSPLSLECTVEGTSNPNLYWYRQAAGRGLQLLFYSVGIGQISSEVPQNLSASRPQDRQFILSSKKLLLSDSGFYLCAYAGGPTSPLHFGNGTRLTVT.

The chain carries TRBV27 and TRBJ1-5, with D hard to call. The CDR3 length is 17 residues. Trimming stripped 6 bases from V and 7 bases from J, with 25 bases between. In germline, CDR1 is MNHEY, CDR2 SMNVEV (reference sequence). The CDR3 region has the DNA TGTGCCAGCAGCCGCTCCGTCGGGGAGGTAGGGCGACAGCCCCAGCATTTT. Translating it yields CASSRSVGEVGRQPQHF.

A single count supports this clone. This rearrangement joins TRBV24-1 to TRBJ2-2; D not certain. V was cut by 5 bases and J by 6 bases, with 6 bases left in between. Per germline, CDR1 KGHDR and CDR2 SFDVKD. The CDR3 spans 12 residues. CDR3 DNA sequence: TGTGCCACCAGTGGCCGGGCCGGGGAGCTGTTTTTT. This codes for CATSGRAGELFF.

The CDR3 bases are TGTGCCTCGCGGGGGGCCAGTAGCTCTGGAAACACCATATATTTT. The encoded protein is CASRGASSSGNTIYF. This rearrangement joins TRBV10-3 to TRBJ1-3; D may be TRBD1 (6 bases). This CDR3 is built from 15 residues. Per the germline V gene, CDR1 is ENHRY and CDR2 is SYGVKD. Trimming removed 11 bases from V and 0 bases from J, with 17 bases in between.

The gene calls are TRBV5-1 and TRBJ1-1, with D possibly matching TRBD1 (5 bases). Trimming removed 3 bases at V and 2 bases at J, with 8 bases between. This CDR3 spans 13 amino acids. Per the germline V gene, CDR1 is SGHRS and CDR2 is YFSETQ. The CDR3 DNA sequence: TGCGCCAGCAGCTCGGGACTCAACACTGAAGCTTTCTTT. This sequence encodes CASSSGLNTEAFF.

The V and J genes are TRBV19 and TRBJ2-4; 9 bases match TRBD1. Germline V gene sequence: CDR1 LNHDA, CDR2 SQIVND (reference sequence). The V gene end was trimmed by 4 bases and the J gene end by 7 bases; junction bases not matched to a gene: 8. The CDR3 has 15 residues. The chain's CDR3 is CASSTTGTGSNIQYF. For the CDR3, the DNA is TGTGCCAGTAGTACGACCGGGACAGGGTCGAACATTCAGTACTTC. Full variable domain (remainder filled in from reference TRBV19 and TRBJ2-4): DGGITQSPKYLFRKEGQNVTLSCEQNLNHDAMYWYRQDPGQGLRLIYYSQIVNDFQKGDIAEGYSVSREKKESFPLTVTSAQKNPTAFYLCASSTTGTGSNIQYFGAGTRLSVL.

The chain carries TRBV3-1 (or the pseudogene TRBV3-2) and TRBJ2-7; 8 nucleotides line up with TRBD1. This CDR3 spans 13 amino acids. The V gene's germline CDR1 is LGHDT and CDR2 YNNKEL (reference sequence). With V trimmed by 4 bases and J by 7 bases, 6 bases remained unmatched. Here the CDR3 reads CASSPGQGYEQYF. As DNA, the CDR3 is TGTGCCAGCAGCCCCGGACAGGGATATGAGCAGTACTTC.

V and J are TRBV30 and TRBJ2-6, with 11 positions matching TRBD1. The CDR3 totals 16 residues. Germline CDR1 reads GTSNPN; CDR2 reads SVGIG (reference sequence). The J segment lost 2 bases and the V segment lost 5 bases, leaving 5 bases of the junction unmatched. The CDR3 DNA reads TGTGCCTGGTACCGGGACAGGGGGGCTGGGGCCAACGTCCTGACTTTC. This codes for CAWYRDRGAGANVLTF.

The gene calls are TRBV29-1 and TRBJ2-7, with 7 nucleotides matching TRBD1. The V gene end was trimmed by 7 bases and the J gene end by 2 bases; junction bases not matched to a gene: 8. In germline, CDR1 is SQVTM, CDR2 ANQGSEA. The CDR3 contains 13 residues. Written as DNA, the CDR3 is TGCAGCGGAGCCGGGACAGCGCCCTACGAGCAGTACTTC. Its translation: CSGAGTAPYEQYF.

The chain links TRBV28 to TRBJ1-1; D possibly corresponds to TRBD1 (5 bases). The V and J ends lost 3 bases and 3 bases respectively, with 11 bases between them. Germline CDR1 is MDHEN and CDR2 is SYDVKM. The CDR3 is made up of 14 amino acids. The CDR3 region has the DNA TGTGCCAGCAGTTTGGTGGGGGGGTACACTGAAGCTTTCTTT. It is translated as CASSLVGGYTEAFF.

Here the CDR3 DNA reads TGTGCCACACAGGACCGACAGAGCAATCAGCCCCAGCATTTT. Residues: CATQDRQSNQPQHF. The chain uses TRBV10-3 and TRBJ1-5; weak D call: TRBD1 (5 bases). The V gene's germline CDR1 is ENHRY and CDR2 SYGVKD. The V end lost 10 bases, the J end lost 1 base, and 14 bases lay between the germline ends. This CDR3 spans 14 amino acids.

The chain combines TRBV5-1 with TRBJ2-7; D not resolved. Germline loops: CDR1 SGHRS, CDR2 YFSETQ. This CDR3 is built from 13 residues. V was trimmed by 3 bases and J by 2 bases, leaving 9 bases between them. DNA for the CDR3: TGCGCCAGCAGCTATACAGCTACCTACGAGCAGTACTTC. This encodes CASSYTATYEQYF. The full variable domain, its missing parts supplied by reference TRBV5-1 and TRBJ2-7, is KAGVTQTPRYLIKTRGQQVTLSCSPISGHRSVSWYQQTPGQGLQFLFEYFSETQRNKGNFPGRFSGRQFSNSRSEMNVSTLELGDSALYLCASSYTATYEQYFGPGTRLTVT.

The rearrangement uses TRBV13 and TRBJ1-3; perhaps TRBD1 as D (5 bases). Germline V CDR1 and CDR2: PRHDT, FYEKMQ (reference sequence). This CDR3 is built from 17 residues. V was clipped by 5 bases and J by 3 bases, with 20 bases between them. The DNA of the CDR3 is TGTGCCAGCAGCGTAATACAGGTTGGAACCAGTGGAAACACCATATATTTT. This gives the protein CASSVIQVGTSGNTIYF.

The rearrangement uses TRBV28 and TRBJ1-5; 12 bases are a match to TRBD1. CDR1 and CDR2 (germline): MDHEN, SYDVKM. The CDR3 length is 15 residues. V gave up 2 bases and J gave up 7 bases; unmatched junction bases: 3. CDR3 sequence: CASSLPGQGAQPQHF. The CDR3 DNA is TGTGCCAGCAGTTTACCGGGACAGGGGGCACAGCCCCAGCATTTT.

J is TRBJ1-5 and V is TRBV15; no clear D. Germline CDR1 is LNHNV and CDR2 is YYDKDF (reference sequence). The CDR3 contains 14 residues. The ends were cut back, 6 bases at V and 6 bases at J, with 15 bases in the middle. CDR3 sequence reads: CATRLPGQFQPQHF. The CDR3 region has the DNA TGTGCCACCAGACTACCGGGTCAGTTTCAGCCCCAGCATTTT.

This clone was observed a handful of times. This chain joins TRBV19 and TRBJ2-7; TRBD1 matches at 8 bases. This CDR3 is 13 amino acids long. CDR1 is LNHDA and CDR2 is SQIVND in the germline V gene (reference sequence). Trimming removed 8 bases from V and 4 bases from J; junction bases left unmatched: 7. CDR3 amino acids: CASSFGTGYEQYF. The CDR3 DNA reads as TGTGCCAGTTCTTTCGGGACAGGTTACGAGCAGTACTTC.

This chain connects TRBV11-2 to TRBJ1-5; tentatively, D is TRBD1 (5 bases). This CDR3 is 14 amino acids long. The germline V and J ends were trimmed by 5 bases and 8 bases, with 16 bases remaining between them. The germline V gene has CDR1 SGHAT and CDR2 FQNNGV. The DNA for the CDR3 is TGTGCCAGCAGCAATACAGGTCCCCGGGAGCCCCAGCATTTT. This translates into CASSNTGPREPQHF.

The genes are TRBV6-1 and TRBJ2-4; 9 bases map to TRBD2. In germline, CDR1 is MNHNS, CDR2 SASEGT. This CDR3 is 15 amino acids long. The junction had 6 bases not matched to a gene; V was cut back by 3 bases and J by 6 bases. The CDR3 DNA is TGTGCCAGCAGTGAGCGGCGGGGGGGCGGAAACATTCAGTACTTC. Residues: CASSERRGGGNIQYF.

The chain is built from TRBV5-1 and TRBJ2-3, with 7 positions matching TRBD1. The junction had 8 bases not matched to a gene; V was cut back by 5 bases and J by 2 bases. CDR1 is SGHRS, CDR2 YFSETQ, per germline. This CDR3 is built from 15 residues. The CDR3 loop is CASRPTGFDTDTQYF. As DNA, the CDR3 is TGCGCCAGCAGGCCGACAGGGTTTGACACAGATACGCAGTATTTT.

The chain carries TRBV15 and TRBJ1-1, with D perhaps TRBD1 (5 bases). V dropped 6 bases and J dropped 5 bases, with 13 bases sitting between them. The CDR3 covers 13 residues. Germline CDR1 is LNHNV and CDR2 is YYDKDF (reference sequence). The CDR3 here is CATRFGGRTEAFF. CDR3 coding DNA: TGTGCCACCAGATTCGGGGGAAGGACTGAAGCTTTCTTT. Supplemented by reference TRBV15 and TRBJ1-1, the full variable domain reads DAMVIQNPRYQVTQFGKPVTLSCSQTLNHNVMYWYQQKSSQAPKLLFHYYDKDFNNEADTPDNFQSRRPNTSFCFLDIRSPGLGDTAMYLCATRFGGRTEAFFGQGTRLTVV.

The CDR3 is CASSQPQGVHGYTF. CDR3 coding DNA: TGTGCCAGCAGCCAACCTCAGGGGGTACATGGCTACACCTTC. The chain uses TRBV3-1 (or the pseudogene TRBV3-2) and TRBJ1-2; 7 bases are shared with TRBD1. J was trimmed by 6 bases and V by 2 bases; bases with no gene match: 6. Germline loops: CDR1 LGHDT, CDR2 YNNKEL (reference sequence). The CDR3 is 14 amino acids.

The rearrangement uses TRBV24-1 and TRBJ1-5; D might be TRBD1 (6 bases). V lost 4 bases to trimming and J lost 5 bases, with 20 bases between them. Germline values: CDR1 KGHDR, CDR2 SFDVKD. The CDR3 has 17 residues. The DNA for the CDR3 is TGTGCCACCAGTGAACCAGATAAGGACAGCTCGGATCAGCCCCAGCATTTT. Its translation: CATSEPDKDSSDQPQHF.

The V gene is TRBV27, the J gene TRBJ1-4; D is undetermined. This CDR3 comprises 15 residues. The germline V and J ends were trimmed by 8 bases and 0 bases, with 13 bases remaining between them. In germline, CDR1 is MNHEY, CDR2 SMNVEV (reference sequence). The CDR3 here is CASAPHRATNEKLFF. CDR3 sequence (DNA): TGTGCCAGCGCCCCTCACCGGGCAACTAATGAAAAACTGTTTTTT.

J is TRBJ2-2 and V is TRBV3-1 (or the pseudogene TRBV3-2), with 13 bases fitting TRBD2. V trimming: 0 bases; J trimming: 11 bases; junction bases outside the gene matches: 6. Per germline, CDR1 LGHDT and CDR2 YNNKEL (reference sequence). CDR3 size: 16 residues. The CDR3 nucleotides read TGTGCCAGCAGCCAAGAAAGGACTAGCGGGGGCAAAGAGCTGTTTTTT. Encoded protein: CASSQERTSGGKELFF.

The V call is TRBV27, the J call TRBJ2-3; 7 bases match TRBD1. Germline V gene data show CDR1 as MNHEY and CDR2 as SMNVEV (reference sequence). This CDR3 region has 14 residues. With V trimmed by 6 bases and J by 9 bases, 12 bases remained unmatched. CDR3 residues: CASSPEGASWTQYF. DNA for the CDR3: TGTGCCAGCAGCCCCGAGGGGGCGTCTTGGACGCAGTATTTT.

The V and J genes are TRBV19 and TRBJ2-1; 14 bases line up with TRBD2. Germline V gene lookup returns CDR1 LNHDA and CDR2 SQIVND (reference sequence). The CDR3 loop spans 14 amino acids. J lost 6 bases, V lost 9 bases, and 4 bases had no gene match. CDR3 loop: CASGLAGGSNEQFF. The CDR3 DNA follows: TGTGCCAGCGGACTAGCGGGAGGCTCCAATGAGCAGTTCTTC. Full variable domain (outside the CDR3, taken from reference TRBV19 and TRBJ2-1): DGGITQSPKYLFRKEGQNVTLSCEQNLNHDAMYWYRQDPGQGLRLIYYSQIVNDFQKGDIAEGYSVSREKKESFPLTVTSAQKNPTAFYLCASGLAGGSNEQFFGPGTRLTVL.

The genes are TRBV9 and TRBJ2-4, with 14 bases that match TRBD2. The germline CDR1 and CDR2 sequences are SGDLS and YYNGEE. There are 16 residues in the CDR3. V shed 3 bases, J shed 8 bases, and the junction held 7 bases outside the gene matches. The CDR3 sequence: CASSGLAGGPWDIQYF. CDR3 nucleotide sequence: TGTGCCAGCAGCGGACTAGCGGGGGGGCCATGGGACATTCAGTACTTC.

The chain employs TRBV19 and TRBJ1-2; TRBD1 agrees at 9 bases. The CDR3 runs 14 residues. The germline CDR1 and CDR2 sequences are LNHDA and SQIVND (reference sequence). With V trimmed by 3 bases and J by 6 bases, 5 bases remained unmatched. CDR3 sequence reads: CASSMGQGDDGYTF. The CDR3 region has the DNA TGTGCCAGTAGTATGGGACAGGGAGACGATGGCTACACCTTC. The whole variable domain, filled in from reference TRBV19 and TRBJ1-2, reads DGGITQSPKYLFRKEGQNVTLSCEQNLNHDAMYWYRQDPGQGLRLIYYSQIVNDFQKGDIAEGYSVSREKKESFPLTVTSAQKNPTAFYLCASSMGQGDDGYTFGSGTRLTVV.

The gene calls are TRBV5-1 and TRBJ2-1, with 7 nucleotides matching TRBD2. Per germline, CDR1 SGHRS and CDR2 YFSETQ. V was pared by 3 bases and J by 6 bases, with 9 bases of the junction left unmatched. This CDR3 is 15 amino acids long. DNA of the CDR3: TGCGCCAGCAGCTCCGGACAAGGGGAGGGCAATGAGCAGTTCTTC. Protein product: CASSSGQGEGNEQFF.